These T cell receptor beta chains were read from a single sample in a study of regulatory T cells in long-lasting Graves disease. TCRdb redid the calling of the multiplex PCR reads with MiXCR, one entry per CDR3 protein. The sample gives approximately 290,000 distinct CDR3 sequences, approximately 20% of which show up once; roughly 50% is in the top ten. The sample here was peripheral blood mononuclear cells (PBMCs), taken when the disease was refractory, from a patient treated with antithyroid drugs. The source is a female donor with Graves disease. Both conserved end residues are trimmed from each CDR3.

V: TRBV11-2
J: TRBJ1-1
CDR3: ASSPNTTRANTEAF

V: TRBV6-1
J: TRBJ1-1
CDR3: ASRQSTIEAF

V: TRBV19
J: TRBJ2-1
CDR3: ASSMVGSSYNEQF

V: TRBV5-1
J: TRBJ1-1
CDR3: ASSLMTDLNTEAF

V: TRBV7-8
J: TRBJ2-2
CDR3: ASSPPGTLNTGELF

V: TRBV6-5
J: TRBJ1-1
CDR3: ASSLGGPTEAF

V: TRBV20-1
J: TRBJ1-2
CDR3: SASEALGGYGYT

V: TRBV2
J: TRBJ2-1
CDR3: ASKNGLAASNEQF

V: TRBV29-1
J: TRBJ2-5
CDR3: SVDDRGSETQY

V: TRBV7-9
J: TRBJ2-5
CDR3: ASSPGTSGREETQY

V: TRBV7-9
J: TRBJ2-6
CDR3: ASSSPGQGISPGANVLT